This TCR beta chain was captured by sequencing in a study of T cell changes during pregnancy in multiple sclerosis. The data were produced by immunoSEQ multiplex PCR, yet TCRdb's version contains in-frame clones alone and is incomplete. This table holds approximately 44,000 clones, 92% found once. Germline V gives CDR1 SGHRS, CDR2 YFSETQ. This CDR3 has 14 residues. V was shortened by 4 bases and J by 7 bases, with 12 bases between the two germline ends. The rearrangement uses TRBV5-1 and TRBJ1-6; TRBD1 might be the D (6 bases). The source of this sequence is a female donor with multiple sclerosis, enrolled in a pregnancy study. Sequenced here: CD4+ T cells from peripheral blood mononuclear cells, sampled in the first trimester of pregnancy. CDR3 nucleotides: TGCGCCAGCAGCCTCAGGGGAGAGAATTCACCCCTCCACTTT. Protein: CASSLRGENSPLHF.